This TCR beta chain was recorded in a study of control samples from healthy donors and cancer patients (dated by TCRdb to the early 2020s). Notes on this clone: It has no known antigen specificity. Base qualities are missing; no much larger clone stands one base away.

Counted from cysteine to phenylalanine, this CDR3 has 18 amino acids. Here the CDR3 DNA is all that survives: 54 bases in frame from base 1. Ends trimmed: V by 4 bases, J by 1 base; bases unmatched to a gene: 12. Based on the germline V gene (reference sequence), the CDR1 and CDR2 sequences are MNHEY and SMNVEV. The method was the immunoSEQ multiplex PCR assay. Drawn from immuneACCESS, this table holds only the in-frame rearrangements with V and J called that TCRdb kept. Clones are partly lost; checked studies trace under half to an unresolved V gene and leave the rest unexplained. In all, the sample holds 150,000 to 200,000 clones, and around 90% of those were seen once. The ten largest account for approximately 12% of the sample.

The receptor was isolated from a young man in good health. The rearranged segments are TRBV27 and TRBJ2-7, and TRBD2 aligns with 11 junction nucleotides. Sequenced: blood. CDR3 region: CASSSGLAGPYQSYEQYF. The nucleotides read TGTGCCAGCAGTTCCGGACTAGCGGGCCCCTATCAATCCTACGAGCAGTACTTC.